What follows are 32 T cell receptor beta chains derived from one specimen sequenced in a study of T cell repertoires in cytomegalovirus infection (dated by TCRdb to between 2019 and 2020). The data were produced on an Illumina HiSeq 1500. TCRdb itself trimmed the public reads at Q25 with fastp, ran MiXCR and retained productive beta chains. Entries that share a CDR3 protein sequence are merged under the most common genes and DNA. This sample holds some 400,000 distinct CDR3 sequences; roughly a third were observed only once. Approximately 15% of the sample comes from the top ten. What was sequenced was PBMCs. These receptors originate from a human donor in good health (CMV status not recorded). Some clones in this sample may be carry-over from other donors' samples.

CDR3 sequence: CSANPGQGSANEQFF. CDR3 bases: TGCAGTGCTAATCCGGGACAGGGGAGCGCAAATGAGCAGTTCTTC. This chain joins TRBV20-1 and TRBJ2-1, with 10 bases lining up with TRBD1. With V trimmed by 4 bases and J by 7 bases, 10 bases remained unmatched. This CDR3 contains 15 residues. CDR1 DFQATT and CDR2 SNEGSKA come from the germline V gene (reference sequence).

Of note for this clonotype: Relative to the germline gene, one junction end is altered; a read error may explain this. This chain joins TRBV7-2 and TRBJ2-3; 9 nucleotides agree with TRBD2. The germline gives CDR1 SGHTA, CDR2 FQGNSA. This CDR3 contains 16 residues. The CDR3 spells CASRYLAGPLTDTTYF. As DNA, the CDR3 is TGTGCAAGCAGGTACCTAGCGGGGCCACTCACAGATACGACGTATTTT.

This clonotype has just a few counts. The rearrangement uses TRBV7-2 and TRBJ2-5; a possible D gene is TRBD1 (6 bases). Between the trimmed V and J ends, which lost 2 bases and 3 bases, there was a span of 19 bases. The CDR3 length is 17 residues. In germline, CDR1 is SGHTA, CDR2 FQGNSA. The CDR3 DNA follows: TGTGCCAGCAGCTTAATCATGTACCGGACAGTAGAAGAGACCCAGTACTTC. Translation gives CASSLIMYRTVEETQYF.

The chain joins TRBV24-1 to TRBJ1-1; no firm D call. V lost 8 bases and J 1 base, leaving 13 bases between the germline ends. The CDR3 spans 14 residues. CDR1 and CDR2 (germline): KGHDR, SFDVKD. The CDR3 loop reads CATKGEQPNTEAFF. The CDR3 bases are TGTGCCACCAAGGGCGAACAGCCGAACACTGAAGCTTTCTTT.

The chain uses TRBV2 and TRBJ1-2; D is unresolved. This CDR3 has 14 amino acids. V lost 6 bases to trimming and J lost 4 bases, with 15 bases between them. Germline V gives CDR1 SNHLY, CDR2 FYNNEI. DNA of the CDR3: TGTGCCAGCAGGGAAATAAGGTCCATCTATGGCTACACCTTC. This encodes CASREIRSIYGYTF.

The chain joins TRBV14 to TRBJ1-2; possibly TRBD1 for D (6 bases). This CDR3 region has 18 residues. V was shortened by 0 bases and J by 7 bases, with 24 bases between the two germline ends. Per germline, CDR1 SGHDN and CDR2 FVKESK. CDR3 loop: CASSQDFWGAGGIRGYTF. The DNA for the CDR3 is TGTGCCAGCAGCCAAGATTTTTGGGGGGCCGGCGGTATTCGTGGCTACACCTTC.

The table lists this clonotype with many counts. The V call is TRBV7-6, the J call TRBJ1-6; tentative D call: TRBD1 (6 bases). From germline, CDR1 is SGHVS and CDR2 FNYEAQ. Trimming cost V 2 bases and J 0 bases, with 11 bases left between them. CDR3 size: 17 residues. CDR3 protein: CASSLSGGNSYNSPLHF. CDR3 coding DNA: TGTGCCAGCAGCTTATCCGGGGGCAACTCCTATAATTCACCCCTCCACTTT. The full variable domain, with the rest looked up from reference TRBV7-6 and TRBJ1-6, is GAGVSQSPRYKVTKRGQDVALRCDPISGHVSLYWYRQALGQGPEFLTYFNYEAQQDKSGLPNDRFSAERPEGSISTLTIQRTEQRDSAMYRCASSLSGGNSYNSPLHFGNGTRLTVT.

CDR3 in DNA: TGTGCCAGCAGTTACTCCGGGACTACCCCTGAAGCTTTCTTT. Translating it yields CASSYSGTTPEAFF. J is TRBJ1-1 and V is TRBV7-6; TRBD1 is a possible D gene (5 bases). CDR3 length equals 14 residues. V lost 6 bases to trimming and J lost 6 bases, with 17 bases between them. Germline loops: CDR1 SGHVS, CDR2 FNYEAQ.

This sequence joins TRBV5-1 and TRBJ2-2, with 10 bases matching TRBD1. The V segment lost 4 bases and the J segment 1 base; nucleotides outside the gene matches: 4. The CDR3 consists of 16 residues. The V gene's germline CDR1 is SGHRS and CDR2 YFSETQ. CDR3 coding DNA: TGCGCCAGCAGCCAAGGACAGGGGGGGAACACCGGGGAGCTGTTTTTT. This gives the protein CASSQGQGGNTGELFF.

This clonotype was observed a few times. V gene TRBV6-1 combines with J gene TRBJ2-7; D could derive from TRBD1 or TRBD2 (5 bases each). The CDR3 spans 14 residues. From germline, CDR1 is MNHNS and CDR2 SASEGT. Trimming took 5 bases from V and 2 from J, leaving 13 bases between them. The CDR3 here is CASSKRGRTYEQYF. CDR3 nucleotides: TGTGCCAGCAGTAAGAGGGGAAGGACCTACGAGCAGTACTTC.

The rearrangement links TRBV20-1 to TRBJ2-1; possible D gene TRBD1, 6 bases. Trimming pared 6 bases from V and 7 bases from J, leaving 13 bases between. This CDR3 region has 12 residues. The V gene's germline CDR1 is DFQATT and CDR2 SNEGSKA (reference sequence). CDR3 sequence (DNA): TGCAGTGCAAACCGAAGGGGGAATGAGCAGTTCTTC. Protein: CSANRRGNEQFF.

This clonotype was observed once. J is TRBJ1-1 and V is TRBV11-2, with D perhaps matching TRBD1 (6 bases). Trimming stripped 5 bases from V and 3 bases from J, with 13 bases between. CDR1 and CDR2 from the germline V gene are SGHAT and FQNNGV. This CDR3 has 14 amino acids. For the CDR3, the DNA is TGTGCCAGCAGCATGCGGACAGCCTACACTGAAGCTTTCTTT. This sequence encodes CASSMRTAYTEAFF.

The J gene is TRBJ1-1, the V gene TRBV4-1, with 11 nucleotides matching TRBD1. The CDR3 consists of 18 residues. J lost 5 bases, V lost 4 bases, and 15 bases had no gene match. CDR1 MGHRA and CDR2 YSYEKL come from the germline V gene. In DNA, the CDR3 is TGCGCCAGCAGCCTCGGACAGGGGGCGCTTTCGGGTTGGACTGAAGCTTTCTTT. This codes for CASSLGQGALSGWTEAFF.

As concerns this clonotype: Lacking the conserved final phenylalanine or tryptophan, this CDR3 likely reflects a read error. This chain joins TRBV19 and TRBJ2-7; D remains ambiguous. There are 12 residues in the CDR3. The germline V gene has CDR1 LNHDA and CDR2 SQIVND (reference sequence). The V end was cut by 6 bases, the J end by 5 bases, with 11 bases between. DNA of the CDR3: TGTGCCAGTAGGAAGGAAACTCACGAGCAGTACTTA. It specifies CASRKETHEQYL.

This clonotype was found a few times. The J gene is TRBJ1-5, the V gene TRBV7-6; the match to TRBD1 covers 7 bases. Germline V CDR1 and CDR2: SGHVS, FNYEAQ. Losses at the gene ends were 5 bases for V and 2 bases for J; bases not matched to a gene: 6. The CDR3 totals 15 residues. The CDR3 region has the DNA TGTGCCAGCAGCGCGAACAGGGGCGGCAATCAGCCCCAGCATTTT. Amino acids: CASSANRGGNQPQHF.

The CDR3 DNA follows: TGTGCCATCAGTGACCCTGACAGGTTAAATTCACCCCTCCACTTT. It yields the protein CAISDPDRLNSPLHF. The chain has TRBV10-3 and TRBJ1-6, with D possibly matching TRBD1 (6 bases). V gave up 3 bases and J gave up 7 bases, with 13 bases separating them. In germline, CDR1 is ENHRY, CDR2 SYGVKD. This CDR3 comprises 15 residues.

This clonotype has just a few counts. The J gene is TRBJ1-1, the V gene TRBV5-1; no clear D gene. The ends were cut back, 4 bases at V and 0 bases at J, with 13 bases in the middle. Germline CDR1 SGHRS, CDR2 YFSETQ. The CDR3 sequence is 15 residues long. CDR3 in DNA: TGCGCCAGCAGCCCCACCGGGTTCATGAACACTGAAGCTTTCTTT. This codes for CASSPTGFMNTEAFF.

As for this clonotype: A much larger clone lies a single base off, so this may be a read error. J is TRBJ2-7 and V is TRBV7-2, with unresolved D. The CDR3 has 12 residues. Germline CDR1 and CDR2: SGHTA and FQGNSA. CDR3 loop: CSSSFDGYEQYF. The CDR3 DNA is TGTTCCAGCAGCTTTGACGGCTACGAGCAGTACTTC. The whole variable domain, remainder taken from reference TRBV7-2 and TRBJ2-7, is GAGVSQSPSNKVTEKGKDVELRCDPISGHTALYWYRQSLGQGLEFLIYFQGNSAPDKSGLPSDRFSAERTGGSVSTLTIQRTQQEDSAVYLCSSSFDGYEQYFGPGTRLTVT.

This clonotype was found a few times. This rearrangement joins TRBV5-4 to TRBJ2-5, with TRBD1 as a possible D gene (6 bases). The CDR3 is 15 residues long. Per the germline V gene, CDR1 is SGHNT and CDR2 is YYREEE (reference sequence). V was cut by 4 bases and J by 5 bases, with 18 bases left in between. The CDR3 DNA reads as TGTGCCAGCAGCGAGAAAAAACAGGGCTGGGAGACCCAGTACTTC. It is translated as CASSEKKQGWETQYF.

This clonotype was counted once. CDR3 DNA: TGTGCCAGCAGCCTACGAGAAGACAGGGGGAACACTGAAGCTTTCTTT. Translation: CASSLREDRGNTEAFF. This chain links TRBV6-2 or TRBV6-3 with TRBJ1-1; 8 nucleotides align to TRBD1. J was trimmed by 1 base and V by 6 bases; bases with no gene match: 10. CDR3 length: 16 amino acids. CDR1 is MNHEY and CDR2 is SVGEGT in the germline V gene.

The chain carries TRBV28 and TRBJ1-5; 7 nucleotides line up with TRBD1. The V gene's germline CDR1 is MDHEN and CDR2 SYDVKM. This CDR3 region has 16 residues. V trimming: 6 bases; J trimming: 9 bases; junction bases outside the gene matches: 17. In DNA form, the CDR3 reads TGTGCCAGCAGAGGGGGGGGCCCAGGGGGGAGCGGGCCCCAGCATTTT. This sequence encodes CASRGGGPGGSGPQHF.

The chain combines TRBV2 with TRBJ1-3; TRBD1 aligns across 9 bases. The CDR3 spans 16 residues. Looked up from germline, CDR1 is SNHLY and CDR2 is FYNNEI. V dropped 2 bases and J dropped 2; count of bases not matched to a gene: 4. The CDR3 nucleotides read TGTGCCAGCAGTGAATTTAGGACAGGGGCTGGAAACACCATATATTTT. Its translation is CASSEFRTGAGNTIYF.

This clonotype has just a few counts. J is TRBJ1-6 and V is TRBV6-6, with 8 bases aligning to TRBD1. CDR3 length equals 16 residues. After removal of 0 bases from V and 8 bases from J, the junction contained 6 bases not matched to a gene. Germline CDR1 reads MNHNY; CDR2 reads SVGAGI (reference sequence). The CDR3 reads CASSYSSTGAHSPLHF. The CDR3 region has the DNA TGTGCCAGCAGTTACTCCTCGACAGGGGCGCATTCACCCCTCCACTTT.

This clonotype came up a few times. The chain carries TRBV28 and TRBJ2-5; D unclear. This CDR3 comprises 13 residues. Trimming cost V 1 base and J 4 bases, with 7 bases left between them. Germline V gives CDR1 MDHEN, CDR2 SYDVKM. For the CDR3, the DNA is TGTGCCAGCAGTTTATCGTACAGAGAGACCCAGTACTTC. Amino acids: CASSLSYRETQYF.

The V call is TRBV12-3 or TRBV12-4, the J call TRBJ1-2; D is uncertain. There are 12 residues in the CDR3. V lost 1 base, J lost 10 bases, and 10 bases lay in between. CDR3 DNA: TGTGCCAGCAGTTTAGACTTCCTGGTCTACACCTTC. Amino acids: CASSLDFLVYTF.

This clonotype was counted only a few times. The V and J genes are TRBV7-9 and TRBJ2-5; possibly TRBD1 or TRBD2 for D (5 bases each). This CDR3 is built from 14 residues. In germline, CDR1 is SEHNR, CDR2 FQNEAQ (reference sequence). The V gene lost 1 base and the J gene lost 4 bases, with 10 bases spanning the gap. The CDR3 DNA sequence: TGTGCCAGCAGCTTAGACGGGGCGGGAGAGACCCAGTACTTC. This gives the protein CASSLDGAGETQYF. Variable domain in full (rest from reference TRBV7-9 and TRBJ2-5): DTGVSQNPRHKITKRGQNVTFRCDPISEHNRLYWYRQTLGQGPEFLTYFQNEAQLEKSRLLSDRFSAERPKGSFSTLEIQRTEQGDSAMYLCASSLDGAGETQYFGPGTRLLVL.

The CDR3 protein is CASSVQVGGYTF. The DNA of the CDR3 is TGTGCCAGCAGCGTACAGGTCGGGGGCTACACCTTC. The chain recombines TRBV6-5 with TRBJ1-2; D is possibly TRBD1 (5 bases). CDR3 length equals 12 residues. Trimming shortened V by 6 bases and J by 8 bases, and 13 bases separated the two germline ends. The germline V gene encodes CDR1 MNHEY and CDR2 SVGAGI.

V and J are TRBV5-1 and TRBJ1-4; D unclear. The V gene's germline CDR1 is SGHRS and CDR2 YFSETQ. Trimming stripped 4 bases from V and 0 bases from J, with 7 bases between. There are 14 residues in the CDR3. This CDR3 reads CASSTRATNEKLFF. DNA of the CDR3: TGCGCCAGCAGCACTCGGGCAACTAATGAAAAACTGTTTTTT. Variable domain in full (rest from reference TRBV5-1 and TRBJ1-4): KAGVTQTPRYLIKTRGQQVTLSCSPISGHRSVSWYQQTPGQGLQFLFEYFSETQRNKGNFPGRFSGRQFSNSRSEMNVSTLELGDSALYLCASSTRATNEKLFFGSGTQLSVL.

The chain employs TRBV27 and TRBJ1-1; 8 nucleotides match TRBD1. Looked up from germline, CDR1 is MNHEY and CDR2 is SMNVEV (reference sequence). The CDR3 extends over 12 amino acids. Unmatched junction bases numbered 4, after V lost 6 bases and J lost 7 bases. The CDR3 sequence: CASRDRDSEAFF. For the CDR3, the DNA is TGTGCCAGCAGGGACAGGGACAGTGAAGCTTTCTTT.

In this sample, this clonotype turned up a few times. The rearrangement joins TRBV12-3 or TRBV12-4 to TRBJ2-1; D ambiguous. V lost 6 bases to trimming and J lost 6 bases, with 18 bases between them. The CDR3 is made up of 15 amino acids. In nucleotides, the CDR3 is TGTGCCAGCAGCCCATACCCGGACCCTCGCAATGAGCAGTTCTTC. It codes for CASSPYPDPRNEQFF.

The chain links TRBV12-3 or TRBV12-4 to TRBJ2-7, with 10 bases aligning to TRBD1. The CDR3 length is 13 residues. Trimming at V came to 10 bases and at J to 2 bases, leaving 5 bases not matched to a gene. The CDR3 DNA reads TGTGCCAAATGGACAGGGGGACCCTACGAGCAGTACTTC. Translating gives CAKWTGGPYEQYF.

This chain connects TRBV7-9 to TRBJ1-1; possible D gene TRBD1, 6 bases. Per germline, CDR1 SEHNR and CDR2 FQNEAQ (reference sequence). Trimming shortened V by 6 bases and J by 6 bases, and 17 bases separated the two germline ends. CDR3 size: 14 residues. In nucleotides, the CDR3 is TGTGCCAGCAGTCTGGAACAGGGTATGTCTGAAGCTTTCTTT. Its translation: CASSLEQGMSEAFF.